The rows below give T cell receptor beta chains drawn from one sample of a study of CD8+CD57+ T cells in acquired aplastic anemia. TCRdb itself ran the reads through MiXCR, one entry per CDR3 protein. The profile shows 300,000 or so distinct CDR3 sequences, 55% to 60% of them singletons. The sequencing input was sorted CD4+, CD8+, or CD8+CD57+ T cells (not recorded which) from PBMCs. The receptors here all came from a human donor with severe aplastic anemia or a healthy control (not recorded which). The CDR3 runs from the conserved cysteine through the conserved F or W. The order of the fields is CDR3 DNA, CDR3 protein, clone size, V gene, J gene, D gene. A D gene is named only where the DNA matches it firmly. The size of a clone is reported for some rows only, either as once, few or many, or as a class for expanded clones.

CDR3 DNA: TGTGCCAGCAGACCGGGGCAGGGGGCAGGGACCGGGGAGCTGTTTTTT
CDR3 protein: CASRPGQGAGTGELFF
clone size: .
V gene: TRBV6-2/TRBV6-3
J gene: TRBJ2-2
D gene: TRBD1

CDR3 DNA: TGTGCCAGCAGCCGTTACGGATATGGCTACACCTTC
CDR3 protein: CASSRYGYGYTF
clone size: .
V gene: TRBV7-3
J gene: TRBJ1-2
D gene: .

CDR3 DNA: TGTGCCAGCAGCTTATCCTTAGCGGGGGCAGGAGAGACCCAGTACTTC
CDR3 protein: CASSLSLAGAGETQYF
clone size: .
V gene: TRBV7-2
J gene: TRBJ2-5
D gene: TRBD2

CDR3 DNA: TGCAGTGCTCTAAGGGACAGTGGGGGCGAGCAGTACTTC
CDR3 protein: CSALRDSGGEQYF
clone size: .
V gene: TRBV20-1
J gene: TRBJ2-7
D gene: TRBD1

CDR3 DNA: TGTGCCAGCAGCTTAGCGCAGGGGTTGTGGACTGAAGCTTTCTTT
CDR3 protein: CASSLAQGLWTEAFF
clone size: .
V gene: TRBV7-6
J gene: TRBJ1-1
D gene: .

CDR3 DNA: TGTGCCAGCAGTTTCCAAGGCGGCACTGAAGCTTTCTTT
CDR3 protein: CASSFQGGTEAFF
clone size: .
V gene: TRBV27
J gene: TRBJ1-1
D gene: .

CDR3 DNA: TGTGCCATCATTGGAGGGACTAGCGGCTTAGTTAACTACGAGCAGTACTTC
CDR3 protein: CAIIGGTSGLVNYEQYF
clone size: few
V gene: TRBV10-3
J gene: TRBJ2-7
D gene: TRBD2

CDR3 DNA: TGCAGCGACTTCACAGGGGGCAACTATGGCTACACCTTC
CDR3 protein: CSDFTGGNYGYTF
clone size: .
V gene: TRBV29-1
J gene: TRBJ1-2
D gene: TRBD1

CDR3 DNA: TGTGCCAGTAGTATGATAGAGGGAGGAGAGCAGTACTTC
CDR3 protein: CASSMIEGGEQYF
clone size: .
V gene: TRBV19
J gene: TRBJ2-7
D gene: .

CDR3 DNA: TGTGCCAGCAGGTCACTTGTAGGGGGCGAGCAGTTCTTC
CDR3 protein: CASRSLVGGEQFF
clone size: .
V gene: TRBV7-9
J gene: TRBJ2-1
D gene: TRBD1

CDR3 DNA: TGTGCCAGTAGTATTAGCAGTCACTATGGCTACACCTTC
CDR3 protein: CASSISSHYGYTF
clone size: .
V gene: TRBV19
J gene: TRBJ1-2
D gene: .

CDR3 DNA: TGTGCCAGTAGTAGGGCCGAGGAGCCCCAGCATTTT
CDR3 protein: CASSRAEEPQHF
clone size: .
V gene: TRBV19
J gene: TRBJ1-5
D gene: .

CDR3 DNA: TGCAGCGTTGATGGGGCCGACAATGAGCAGTTCTTC
CDR3 protein: CSVDGADNEQFF
clone size: .
V gene: TRBV20-1
J gene: TRBJ2-1
D gene: .

CDR3 DNA: TGTGCCAGCAGCCCCAACGGGGTAGCGGCCCAAGAGACCCAGTACTTC
CDR3 protein: CASSPNGVAAQETQYF
clone size: .
V gene: TRBV7-2
J gene: TRBJ2-5
D gene: .

CDR3 DNA: TGTGCCTGTGGGGGTCTGGGCACTGAAGCTTTCTTT
CDR3 protein: CACGGLGTEAFF
clone size: many
V gene: TRBV30
J gene: TRBJ1-1
D gene: .

CDR3 DNA: TGTGCCAGCAGCTTACGAGGGTCGGAGACCCAGTACTTC
CDR3 protein: CASSLRGSETQYF
clone size: many
V gene: TRBV7-2
J gene: TRBJ2-5
D gene: .

CDR3 DNA: TGTGCCAGCAGTTTAGTGGGACCTAACTATGGCTACACCTTC
CDR3 protein: CASSLVGPNYGYTF
clone size: .
V gene: TRBV28
J gene: TRBJ1-2
D gene: .

CDR3 DNA: TGTGCCAGCAGCGCCCGGACAGGGTCCGACGAGCAGTACTTC
CDR3 protein: CASSARTGSDEQYF
clone size: .
V gene: TRBV7-9
J gene: TRBJ2-7
D gene: TRBD1

CDR3 DNA: TGCAGTGCTAGTAAGGGGTTAGAGACCCAGTACTTC
CDR3 protein: CSASKGLETQYF
clone size: .
V gene: TRBV20-1
J gene: TRBJ2-5
D gene: .

CDR3 DNA: TGTGCCATCACCTGGGGGGGAAACACTGAAGCTTTCTTT
CDR3 protein: CAITWGGNTEAFF
clone size: .
V gene: TRBV10-3
J gene: TRBJ1-1
D gene: .

CDR3 DNA: TGTGCCAGCAGCCCCCAGGTCGTAGGGCAGTACTTC
CDR3 protein: CASSPQVVGQYF
clone size: .
V gene: TRBV7-3
J gene: TRBJ2-7
D gene: .

CDR3 DNA: TGCAGTGCTAGCCGCAGGGGCTTCACAGATACGCAGTATTTT
CDR3 protein: CSASRRGFTDTQYF
clone size: many
V gene: TRBV20-1
J gene: TRBJ2-3
D gene: .

CDR3 DNA: TGTGCCAGCAGTGAGACAGAGGGATTGCTGTTTTTT
CDR3 protein: CASSETEGLLFF
clone size: .
V gene: TRBV25-1
J gene: TRBJ2-2
D gene: .

CDR3 DNA: TGTGCCAGCAGCGTAGGGAATAGCGGGGGGCGAGGGACAGATACGCAGTATTTT
CDR3 protein: CASSVGNSGGRGTDTQYF
clone size: .
V gene: TRBV9
J gene: TRBJ2-3
D gene: TRBD2

CDR3 DNA: TGCGCCAGCAGTGAGCCTATTTCCTACGAGCAGTACTTC
CDR3 protein: CASSEPISYEQYF
clone size: .
V gene: TRBV10-2
J gene: TRBJ2-7
D gene: .

CDR3 DNA: TGTGCCAGCAAGAACTGGGAGGGGGGTTCCTACGAGCAGTACTTC
CDR3 protein: CASKNWEGGSYEQYF
clone size: .
V gene: TRBV19
J gene: TRBJ2-7
D gene: .

CDR3 DNA: TGTGGCAGCAGAACAGAGTTGGACACTGAAGCTTTCTTT
CDR3 protein: CGSRTELDTEAFF
clone size: .
V gene: TRBV6-5
J gene: TRBJ1-1
D gene: .

CDR3 DNA: TGTGCCAGCAGCGTAGCAGACAGGGGCACTGAAGCTTTCTTT
CDR3 protein: CASSVADRGTEAFF
clone size: .
V gene: TRBV7-8
J gene: TRBJ1-1
D gene: TRBD1

CDR3 DNA: TGTGCCAGCAGCTCCCGCGGGGGGCCCGATAAGGTTGGGAAGACCCAGTACTTC
CDR3 protein: CASSSRGGPDKVGKTQYF
clone size: .
V gene: TRBV5-7
J gene: TRBJ2-5
D gene: TRBD2

CDR3 DNA: TGTGCCAGCAGCTCCCCAGCCCCCCCCTCTGTGCAGTTCTTC
CDR3 protein: CASSSPAPPSVQFF
clone size: once
V gene: TRBV7-3
J gene: TRBJ2-1
D gene: .

CDR3 DNA: TGTGCCAGCGGGGTTTTCTATGGCTACACCTTC
CDR3 protein: CASGVFYGYTF
clone size: .
V gene: TRBV2
J gene: TRBJ1-2
D gene: .

CDR3 DNA: TGTGCCAGCAGCTCCCCTTTCCGGTCTGGGGCCAACGTCCTGACTTTC
CDR3 protein: CASSSPFRSGANVLTF
clone size: .
V gene: TRBV7-6
J gene: TRBJ2-6
D gene: .

CDR3 DNA: TGTGCCAGCAGCATAGGACAGTCCCCGAGCTACGAAGCTTTCTTT
CDR3 protein: CASSIGQSPSYEAFF
clone size: .
V gene: TRBV7-2
J gene: TRBJ1-1
D gene: .

CDR3 DNA: TGTGCCAGCACCCTAGGAGCGGTCAGCTACGAGCAGTACTTC
CDR3 protein: CASTLGAVSYEQYF
clone size: few
V gene: TRBV7-9
J gene: TRBJ2-7
D gene: .

CDR3 DNA: TGTGCCAGCAGTAGAGGACAGGGGAACACTGAAGCTTTCTTT
CDR3 protein: CASSRGQGNTEAFF
clone size: .
V gene: TRBV12-3/TRBV12-4
J gene: TRBJ1-1
D gene: TRBD1

CDR3 DNA: TGCGCCAGCAGCTTGGACCTCGGGGACACCAGGCATTTT
CDR3 protein: CASSLDLGDTRHF
clone size: once
V gene: TRBV5-1
J gene: TRBJ1-5
D gene: .

CDR3 DNA: TGCAGTGCCGAAACGGGACACGGCCGCAGGGGGATGTATGGCTACACCTTC
CDR3 protein: CSAETGHGRRGMYGYTF
clone size: .
V gene: TRBV20-1
J gene: TRBJ1-2
D gene: TRBD1

CDR3 DNA: TGTGCCAGTAGTGGTGGAAATCAGCCCCAGCATTTT
CDR3 protein: CASSGGNQPQHF
clone size: .
V gene: TRBV2
J gene: TRBJ1-5
D gene: .

CDR3 DNA: TGTGCCACCAGCTTCAGCGGGGGGGCCTACGAGCAGTACTTC
CDR3 protein: CATSFSGGAYEQYF
clone size: .
V gene: TRBV15
J gene: TRBJ2-7
D gene: TRBD2

CDR3 DNA: TGCAGTGCGGGTTTCCGGGACAGTACCTACGAGCAGTACTTC
CDR3 protein: CSAGFRDSTYEQYF
clone size: .
V gene: TRBV20-1
J gene: TRBJ2-7
D gene: TRBD1

CDR3 DNA: TGTGCTACCAGCAGAGAGACGGCTAACTATGGCTACACCTTC
CDR3 protein: CATSRETANYGYTF
clone size: .
V gene: TRBV15
J gene: TRBJ1-2
D gene: .

CDR3 DNA: TGTGCCAGTAGTAACTCCCCCGGCAGGAACAATCAGCCCCAGCATTTT
CDR3 protein: CASSNSPGRNNQPQHF
clone size: many
V gene: TRBV19
J gene: TRBJ1-5
D gene: .

CDR3 DNA: TGTGCTAGCAGCCCCGTGGGACGCTGCCACGCTTCCTACGAGCAGTACTTC
CDR3 protein: CASSPVGRCHASYEQYF
clone size: once
V gene: TRBV7-7
J gene: TRBJ2-7
D gene: .

CDR3 DNA: TGTGCCAGCAGCGCCGGGACAGGTAATTCACCCCTCCACTTT
CDR3 protein: CASSAGTGNSPLHF
clone size: .
V gene: TRBV9
J gene: TRBJ1-6
D gene: TRBD1

CDR3 DNA: TGTGCCAGCAGCCATCTATGGTCTGGAAACACCATATATTTT
CDR3 protein: CASSHLWSGNTIYF
clone size: .
V gene: TRBV7-8
J gene: TRBJ1-3
D gene: .

CDR3 DNA: TGCGCCAGCAATGTAGAGTGGGGAAACACCATATATTTT
CDR3 protein: CASNVEWGNTIYF
clone size: .
V gene: TRBV10-1
J gene: TRBJ1-3
D gene: .

CDR3 DNA: TGCAGTGCTAGGGGGAAGACGTACAATGAGCAGTTCTTC
CDR3 protein: CSARGKTYNEQFF
clone size: .
V gene: TRBV20-1
J gene: TRBJ2-1
D gene: .

CDR3 DNA: TGTGCCCGCGGGACTAGGACAAACACCGGGGAGCTGTTTTTT
CDR3 protein: CARGTRTNTGELFF
clone size: .
V gene: TRBV7-9
J gene: TRBJ2-2
D gene: TRBD2

CDR3 DNA: TGTGCCAGCAGCTTGATCTGGGACCAGCCCCAGCATTTT
CDR3 protein: CASSLIWDQPQHF
clone size: .
V gene: TRBV5-4
J gene: TRBJ1-5
D gene: .